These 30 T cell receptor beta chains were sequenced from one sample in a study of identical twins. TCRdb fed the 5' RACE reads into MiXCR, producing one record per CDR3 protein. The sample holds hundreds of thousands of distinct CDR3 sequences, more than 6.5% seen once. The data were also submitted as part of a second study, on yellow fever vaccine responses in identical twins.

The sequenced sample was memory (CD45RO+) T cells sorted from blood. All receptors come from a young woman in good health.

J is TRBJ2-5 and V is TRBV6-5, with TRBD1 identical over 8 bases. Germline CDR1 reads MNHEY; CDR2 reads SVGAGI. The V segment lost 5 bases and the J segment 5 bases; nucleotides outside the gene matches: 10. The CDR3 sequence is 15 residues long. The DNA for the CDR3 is TGTGCCAGCAGTCACCAGGGGGCCGGTGGGGAGACCCAGTACTTC. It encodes CASSHQGAGGETQYF.

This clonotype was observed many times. The CDR3 bases are TGTGCCAGCAGCTTATGGGGAAATCAGCCCCAGCATTTT. Translated, it gives CASSLWGNQPQHF. The chain links TRBV11-3 to TRBJ1-5; D is ambiguous. CDR1 SGHNT and CDR2 YENEEA come from the germline V gene. This CDR3 spans 13 amino acids. V was clipped by 2 bases and J by 4 bases, with 6 bases between them.

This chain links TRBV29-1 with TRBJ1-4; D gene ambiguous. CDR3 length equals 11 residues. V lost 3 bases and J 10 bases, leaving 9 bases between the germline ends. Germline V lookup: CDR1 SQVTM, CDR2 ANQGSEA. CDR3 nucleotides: TGCAGCGTTGATGCGGGTGGAAAACTGTTTTTT. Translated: CSVDAGGKLFF.

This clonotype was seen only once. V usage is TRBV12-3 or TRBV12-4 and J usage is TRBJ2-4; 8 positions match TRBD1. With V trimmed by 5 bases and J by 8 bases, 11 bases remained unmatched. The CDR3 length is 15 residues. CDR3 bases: TGTGCCAGCAGTCCCCGACAGGGGATGGGGGACATTCAGTACTTC. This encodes CASSPRQGMGDIQYF.

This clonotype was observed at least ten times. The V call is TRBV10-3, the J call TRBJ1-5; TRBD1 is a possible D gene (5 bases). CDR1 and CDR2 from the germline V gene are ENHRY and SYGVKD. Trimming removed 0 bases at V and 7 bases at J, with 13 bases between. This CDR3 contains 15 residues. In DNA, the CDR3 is TGTGCCATCAGTGAGTCAAACGGGGGGGACCAGCCCCAGCATTTT. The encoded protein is CAISESNGGDQPQHF.

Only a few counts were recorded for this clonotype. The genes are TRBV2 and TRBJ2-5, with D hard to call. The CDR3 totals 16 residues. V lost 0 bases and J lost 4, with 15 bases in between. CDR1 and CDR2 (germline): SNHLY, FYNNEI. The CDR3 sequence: CASSEAIQSNRETQYF. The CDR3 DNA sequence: TGTGCCAGCAGTGAAGCGATACAGTCCAACCGAGAGACCCAGTACTTC.

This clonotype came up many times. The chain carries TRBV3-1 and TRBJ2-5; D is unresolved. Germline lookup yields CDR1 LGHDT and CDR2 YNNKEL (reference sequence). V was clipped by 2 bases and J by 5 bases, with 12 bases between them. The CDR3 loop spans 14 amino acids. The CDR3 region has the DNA TGTGCCAGCAGCCAACGGGTCAGCAGTGAGACCCAGTACTTC. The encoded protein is CASSQRVSSETQYF.

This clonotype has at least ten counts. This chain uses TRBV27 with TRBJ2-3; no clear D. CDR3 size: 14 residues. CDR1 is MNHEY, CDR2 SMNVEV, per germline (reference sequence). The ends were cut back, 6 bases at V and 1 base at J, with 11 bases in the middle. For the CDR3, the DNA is TGTGCCAGCAGACTCAGACGAGGCACAGATACGCAGTATTTT. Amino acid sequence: CASRLRRGTDTQYF.

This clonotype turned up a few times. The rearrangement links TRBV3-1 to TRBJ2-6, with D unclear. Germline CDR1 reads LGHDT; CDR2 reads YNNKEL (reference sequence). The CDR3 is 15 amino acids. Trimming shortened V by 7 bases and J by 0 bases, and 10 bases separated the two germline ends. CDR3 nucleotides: TGTGCCAGCACCTCTGGGCTCTCTGGGGCCAACGTCCTGACTTTC. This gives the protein CASTSGLSGANVLTF.

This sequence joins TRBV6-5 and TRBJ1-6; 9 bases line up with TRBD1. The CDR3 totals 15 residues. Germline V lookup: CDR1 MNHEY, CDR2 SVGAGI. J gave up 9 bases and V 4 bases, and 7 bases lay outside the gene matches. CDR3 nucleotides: TGTGCCAGCAGTTTCACACAGGGGGCGCCTTCACCCCTCCACTTT. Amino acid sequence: CASSFTQGAPSPLHF.

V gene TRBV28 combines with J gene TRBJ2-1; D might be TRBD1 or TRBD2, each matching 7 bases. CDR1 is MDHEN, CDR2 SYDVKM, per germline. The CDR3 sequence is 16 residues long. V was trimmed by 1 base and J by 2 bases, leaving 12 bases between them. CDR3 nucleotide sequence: TGTGCCAGCAGTTTATCGGCAGGGGGGGCCTACAATGAGCAGTTCTTC. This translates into CASSLSAGGAYNEQFF.

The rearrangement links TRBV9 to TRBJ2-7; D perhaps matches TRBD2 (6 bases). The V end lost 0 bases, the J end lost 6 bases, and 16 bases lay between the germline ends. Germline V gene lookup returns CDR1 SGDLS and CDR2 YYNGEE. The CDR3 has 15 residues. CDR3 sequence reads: CASSVESTSEGEQYF. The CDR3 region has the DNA TGTGCCAGCAGCGTAGAGTCGACTAGTGAAGGCGAGCAGTACTTC.

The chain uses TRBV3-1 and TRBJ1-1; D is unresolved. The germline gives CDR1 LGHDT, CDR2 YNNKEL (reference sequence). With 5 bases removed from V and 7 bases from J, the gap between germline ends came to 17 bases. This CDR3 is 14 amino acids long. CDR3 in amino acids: CASSGFSNTDEAFF. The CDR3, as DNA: TGTGCCAGCAGCGGATTCTCCAACACGGATGAAGCTTTCTTT. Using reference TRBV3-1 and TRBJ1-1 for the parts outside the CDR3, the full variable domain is DTAVSQTPKYLVTQMGNDKSIKCEQNLGHDTMYWYKQDSKKFLKIMFSYNNKELIINETVPNRFSPKSPDKAHLNLHINSLELGDSAVYFCASSGFSNTDEAFFGQGTRLTVV.

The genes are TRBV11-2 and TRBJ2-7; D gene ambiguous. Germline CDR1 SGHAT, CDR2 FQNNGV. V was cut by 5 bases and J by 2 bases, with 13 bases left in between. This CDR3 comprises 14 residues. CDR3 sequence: CASSATRRPYEQYF. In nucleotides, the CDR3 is TGTGCCAGCAGCGCAACGAGACGCCCCTACGAGCAGTACTTC.

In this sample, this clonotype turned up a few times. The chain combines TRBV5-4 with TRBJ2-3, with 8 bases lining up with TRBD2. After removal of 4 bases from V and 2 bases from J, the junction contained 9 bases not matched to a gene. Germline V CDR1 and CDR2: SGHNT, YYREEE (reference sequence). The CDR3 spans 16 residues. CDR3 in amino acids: CASSHPLAVLTDTQYF. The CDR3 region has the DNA TGTGCCAGCAGCCACCCACTAGCGGTCCTCACAGATACGCAGTATTTT.

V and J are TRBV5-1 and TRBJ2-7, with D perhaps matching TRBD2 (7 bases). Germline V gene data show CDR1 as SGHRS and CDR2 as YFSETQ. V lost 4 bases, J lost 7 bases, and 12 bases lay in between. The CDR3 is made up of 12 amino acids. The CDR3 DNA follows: TGCGCCAGCAGCCCCCGGGGGGCAGAGCAGTACTTC. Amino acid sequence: CASSPRGAEQYF.

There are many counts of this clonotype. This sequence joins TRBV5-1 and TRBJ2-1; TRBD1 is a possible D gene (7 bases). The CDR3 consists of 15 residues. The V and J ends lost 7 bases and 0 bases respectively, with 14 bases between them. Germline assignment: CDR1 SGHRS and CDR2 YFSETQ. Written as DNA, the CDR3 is TGCGCCAGCTTACCCCAGGGGGGCTCCTACAATGAGCAGTTCTTC. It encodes CASLPQGGSYNEQFF.

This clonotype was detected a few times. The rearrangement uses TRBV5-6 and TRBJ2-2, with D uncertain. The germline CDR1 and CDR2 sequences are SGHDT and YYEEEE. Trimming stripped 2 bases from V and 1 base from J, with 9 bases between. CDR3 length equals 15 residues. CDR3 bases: TGTGCCAGCAGCTTAGGCAGCCTGAACACCGGGGAGCTGTTTTTT. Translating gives CASSLGSLNTGELFF.

The CDR3 nucleotides are TGTGCCAGCAGTGTAGTAACGGGGGAGACTAATGAAAAACTGTTTTTT. It yields the protein CASSVVTGETNEKLFF. The V and J genes are TRBV28 and TRBJ1-4; a possible D gene is TRBD1 (5 bases). The CDR3 contains 16 residues. CDR1 MDHEN and CDR2 SYDVKM come from the germline V gene. V gave up 5 bases and J gave up 2 bases, with 15 bases separating them.

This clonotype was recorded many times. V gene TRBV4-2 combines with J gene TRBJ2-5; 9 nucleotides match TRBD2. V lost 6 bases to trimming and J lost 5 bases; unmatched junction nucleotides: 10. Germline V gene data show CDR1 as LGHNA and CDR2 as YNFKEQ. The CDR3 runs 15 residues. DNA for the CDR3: TGTGCCAGCAGTCCGGGACTAGCCTCTGGGGAGACCCAGTACTTC. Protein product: CASSPGLASGETQYF.

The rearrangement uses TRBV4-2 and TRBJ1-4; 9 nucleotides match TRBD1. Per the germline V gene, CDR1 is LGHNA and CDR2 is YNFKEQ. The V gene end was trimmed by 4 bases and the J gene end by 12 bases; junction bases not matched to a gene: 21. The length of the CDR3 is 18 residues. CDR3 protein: CASSPPNSEPGQGIQLFF. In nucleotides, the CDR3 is TGTGCCAGCAGCCCCCCTAATAGTGAACCGGGACAGGGTATTCAACTGTTTTTT.

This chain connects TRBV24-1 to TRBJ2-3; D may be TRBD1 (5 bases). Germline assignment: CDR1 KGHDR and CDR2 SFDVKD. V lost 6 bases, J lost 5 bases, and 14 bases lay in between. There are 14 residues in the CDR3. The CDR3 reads CATSNLGPLDTQYF. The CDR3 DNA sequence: TGTGCCACCAGTAATCTGGGGCCCTTAGATACGCAGTATTTT.

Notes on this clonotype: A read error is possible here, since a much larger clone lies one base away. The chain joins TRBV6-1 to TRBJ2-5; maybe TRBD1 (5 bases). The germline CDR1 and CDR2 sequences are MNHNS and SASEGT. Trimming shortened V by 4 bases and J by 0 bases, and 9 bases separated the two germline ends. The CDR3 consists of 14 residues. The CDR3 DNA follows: TGTGCCAGCAGTGGGACAAGGGACCAAGAGACCCAGTACTTC. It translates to CASSGTRDQETQYF.

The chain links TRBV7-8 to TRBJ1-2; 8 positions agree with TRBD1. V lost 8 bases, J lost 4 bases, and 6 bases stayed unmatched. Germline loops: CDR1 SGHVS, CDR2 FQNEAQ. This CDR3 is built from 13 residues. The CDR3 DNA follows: TGTGCCAGCCGCACAGGGGGTGGCTATGGCTACACCTTC. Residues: CASRTGGGYGYTF.

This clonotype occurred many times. CDR3 coding DNA: TGTGCCAGCAGCGACACAGGGGTTGGAAACACCATATATTTT. Translation gives CASSDTGVGNTIYF. The chain is built from TRBV9 and TRBJ1-3; 7 nucleotides line up with TRBD1. The CDR3 spans 14 residues. CDR1 and CDR2 (germline): SGDLS, YYNGEE. V lost 3 bases, J lost 3 bases, and 3 bases stayed unmatched.

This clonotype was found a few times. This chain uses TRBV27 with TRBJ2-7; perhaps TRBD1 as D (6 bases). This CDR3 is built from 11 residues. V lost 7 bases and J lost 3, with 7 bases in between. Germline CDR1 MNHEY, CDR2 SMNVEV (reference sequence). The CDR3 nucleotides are TGTGCCAGCAAAGGGGGCTACGAGCAGTACTTC. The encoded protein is CASKGGYEQYF.

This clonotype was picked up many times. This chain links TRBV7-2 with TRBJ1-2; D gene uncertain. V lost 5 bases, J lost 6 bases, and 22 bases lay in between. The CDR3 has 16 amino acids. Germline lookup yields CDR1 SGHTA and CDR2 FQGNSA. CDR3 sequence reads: CASSPTLLRRSDGYTF. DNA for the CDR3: TGTGCCAGCAGCCCGACTTTACTTAGGCGGTCGGATGGCTACACCTTC.

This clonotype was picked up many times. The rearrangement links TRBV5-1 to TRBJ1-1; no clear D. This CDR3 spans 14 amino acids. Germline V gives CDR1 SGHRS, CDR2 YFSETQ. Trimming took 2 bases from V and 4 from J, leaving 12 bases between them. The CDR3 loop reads CASSFLGIFTEAFF. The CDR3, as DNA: TGCGCCAGCAGCTTCCTAGGGATCTTCACTGAAGCTTTCTTT.

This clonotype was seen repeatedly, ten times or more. The CDR3 loop is CSGLAGGTDTQYF. CDR3 nucleotide sequence: TGCAGTGGACTAGCGGGGGGCACAGATACGCAGTATTTT. The J gene is TRBJ2-3, the V gene TRBV20-1; 12 nucleotides agree with TRBD2. V shed 7 bases and J 1 base; nucleotides not matched to a gene: 0. This CDR3 spans 13 amino acids. The germline V gene encodes CDR1 DFQATT and CDR2 SNEGSKA (reference sequence).

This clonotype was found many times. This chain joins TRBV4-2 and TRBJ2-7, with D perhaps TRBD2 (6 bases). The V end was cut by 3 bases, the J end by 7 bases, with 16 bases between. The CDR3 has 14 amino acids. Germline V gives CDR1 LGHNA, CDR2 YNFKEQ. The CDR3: CASSQGRGMGEQYF. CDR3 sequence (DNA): TGTGCCAGCAGCCAGGGTCGCGGGATGGGGGAGCAGTACTTC.